Below, one T cell receptor (beta chain) is given with its context. Its antigen is unidentified. Germline CDR1 and CDR2: SGHVS and FNYEAQ. V lost 7 bases to trimming and J lost 1 base, with 8 bases between them. The CDR3 length is 13 residues. The sample originates from a study of graft-versus-host responses after intestinal transplantation. For the study at large: Every transplant recipient was induced with anti-thymocyte globulin, then maintained on tacrolimus and steroids for roughly 3 years.

TCRdb's table, derived via immunoSEQ multiplex PCR, lists solely in-frame clones and lacks some. The sample shows roughly 90,000 clones, 88% of them seen only once. Study results and caveats: Allografts carried high graft-versus-host to host-versus-graft clonal ratios in patients having graft-donor T cell macrochimerism. In recipient marrow, GvH clones were found, and some appeared first in ileum or blood.

This clonotype originated in a human donor who was the organ donor for an intestinal transplant. The sequences come from unstimulated CD4+ T cells sorted from spleen or lymph node cells, collected before transplant. This chain links TRBV7-6 with TRBJ1-3; tentative D call: TRBD1 (5 bases). CDR3: CASTSGSGNTIYF. The CDR3 nucleotides read TGTGCCAGCACCTCAGGGTCTGGAAACACCATATATTTT.